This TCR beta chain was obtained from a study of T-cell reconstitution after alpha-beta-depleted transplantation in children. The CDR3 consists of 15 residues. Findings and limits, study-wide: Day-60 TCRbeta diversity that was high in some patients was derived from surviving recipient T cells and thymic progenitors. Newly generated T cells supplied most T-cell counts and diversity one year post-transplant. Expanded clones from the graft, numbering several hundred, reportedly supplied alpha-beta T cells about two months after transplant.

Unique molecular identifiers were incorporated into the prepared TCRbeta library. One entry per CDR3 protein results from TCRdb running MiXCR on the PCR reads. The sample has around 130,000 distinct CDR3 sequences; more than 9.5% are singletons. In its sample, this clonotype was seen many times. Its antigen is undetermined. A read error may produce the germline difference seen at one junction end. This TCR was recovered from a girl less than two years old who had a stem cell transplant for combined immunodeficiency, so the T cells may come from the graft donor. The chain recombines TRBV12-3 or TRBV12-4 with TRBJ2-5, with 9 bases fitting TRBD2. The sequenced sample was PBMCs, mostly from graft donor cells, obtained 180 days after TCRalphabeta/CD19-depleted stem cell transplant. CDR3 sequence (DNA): TGTGCCAGCAGATTAGCGGGAGCCTCACGGGAGACCCAGTACTTC. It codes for CASRLAGASRETQYF.